Following are 29 T cell receptor beta chains from one sample sequenced in a study of beta chain features in type 1 diabetes. TCRB transcripts that were expressed got sequenced, as all of the isolated RNA had been reverse transcribed. Profiling relied on immunoSEQ multiplex PCR, and the TCRdb table lists in-frame clones only, not all of them. The sample contains 500,000 to 850,000 clones, 11% to 15% of which appear only once. These TCRs are of unknown antigen specificity. Study-wide results and limits: Moderately but significantly shorter TCRB CDR3s were found in Type 1 diabetes patients in all four CD4+ subsets.

What was sequenced was naive CD4+ T cells from blood. The receptors stem from a man between 18 and 29 years old with type 1 diabetes.

This clone was counted a few times. The V call is TRBV29-1, the J call TRBJ2-7; D is undetermined. Trimming shortened V by 1 base and J by 6 bases, and 7 bases separated the two germline ends. The CDR3 spans 11 residues. Germline CDR1 reads SQVTM; CDR2 reads ANQGSEA. CDR3 sequence reads: CSVEVALEQYF. CDR3 nucleotides: TGCAGCGTTGAAGTGGCTCTCGAGCAGTACTTC.

This clone was observed a few times. The chain combines TRBV7-2 with TRBJ2-2, with a possible D match to TRBD2 (5 bases). The germline V gene encodes CDR1 SGHTA and CDR2 FQGNSA. This CDR3 is 15 amino acids long. Trimming took off 1 base at V and 0 bases at J, with 6 bases between the two ends. CDR3 loop: CASSLVAPNTGELFF. The CDR3 region has the DNA TGTGCCAGCAGCTTAGTAGCGCCGAACACCGGGGAGCTGTTTTTT.

The J gene is TRBJ2-7, the V gene TRBV11-3, with D tentatively TRBD1 (5 bases). The CDR3 runs to 15 residues. Germline lookup yields CDR1 SGHNT and CDR2 YENEEA. V was cut by 2 bases and J by 0 bases, with 11 bases left in between. CDR3 sequence (DNA): TGTGCCAGCAGCTTATATGGAGACAGCTCCTACGAGCAGTACTTC. Its translation is CASSLYGDSSYEQYF.

The table lists this clone with a few counts. The chain links TRBV7-2 to TRBJ2-2; 9 nucleotides agree with TRBD1. The CDR3 totals 16 residues. With V trimmed by 1 base and J by 6 bases, 6 bases remained unmatched. Germline V gene data show CDR1 as SGHTA and CDR2 as FQGNSA. CDR3 amino acids: CASSLVRTGEAGELFF. The CDR3 DNA follows: TGTGCCAGCAGCTTAGTAAGGACAGGGGAAGCCGGGGAGCTGTTTTTT.

This clone showed up just a few times. The V call is TRBV11-3, the J call TRBJ2-3; D is undetermined. Germline CDR1 is SGHNT and CDR2 is YENEEA. Between the trimmed V and J ends, which lost 5 bases and 5 bases, there was a span of 8 bases. The CDR3 is 12 amino acids. CDR3 sequence: CASSPPGDTQYF. CDR3 sequence (DNA): TGTGCCAGCAGCCCACCGGGAGATACGCAGTATTTT.

This clone was counted only a few times. The chain uses TRBV6-1 and TRBJ2-1; 7 bases agree with TRBD1. Trimming cost V 6 bases and J 9 bases; bases outside gene matches: 14. CDR3 size: 15 residues. Germline V gene sequence: CDR1 MNHNS, CDR2 SASEGT. The CDR3 nucleotides read TGTGCCAGCAGCACCCGGGACAGAATATCCTCTGAGCAGTTCTTC. Translated: CASSTRDRISSEQFF.

The sample holds a few counts of this clone. This chain uses TRBV15 with TRBJ2-5, with D perhaps given as TRBD1 or TRBD2 (5 bases each). Germline V gene lookup returns CDR1 LNHNV and CDR2 YYDKDF (reference sequence). The CDR3 contains 11 residues. Deletions cut 5 bases from V and 13 bases from J, with 14 bases between. The CDR3 DNA follows: TGTGCCACCAGCTCGAGGGGCAGGGCGTACTTC. Translation gives CATSSRGRAYF.

The genes are TRBV6-1 and TRBJ1-2, with TRBD1 as a possible D gene (6 bases). The CDR3 loop spans 13 amino acids. Trimming left V 8 bases short and J 6 bases short, with 16 bases between. Germline CDR1 MNHNS, CDR2 SASEGT. In nucleotides, the CDR3 is TGTGCCAGCCGCCTCCGGGGGCCCAATGGCTACACCTTC. Its protein is CASRLRGPNGYTF.

The chain joins TRBV6-6 to TRBJ1-5; maybe TRBD1 (5 bases). CDR3 size: 14 residues. Looked up from germline, CDR1 is MNHNY and CDR2 is SVGAGI (reference sequence). The ends were cut back, 7 bases at V and 3 bases at J, with 13 bases in the middle. The CDR3 DNA sequence: TGTGCCAGCATCGTGGGAGGGGTCAATCAGCCCCAGCATTTT. Its protein is CASIVGGVNQPQHF.

The rearrangement links TRBV20-1 to TRBJ2-5; D remains unclear. Trimming left V 5 bases short and J 3 bases short, with 4 bases between. The CDR3 runs 10 residues. The V gene's germline CDR1 is DFQATT and CDR2 SNEGSKA (reference sequence). This CDR3 reads CSALEETQYF. Here the CDR3 DNA reads TGCAGTGCTTTGGAAGAGACCCAGTACTTC.

The table lists this clone with a few counts. This chain uses TRBV9 with TRBJ2-7, with TRBD1 identical over 8 bases. This CDR3 has 13 amino acids. The germline V gene has CDR1 SGDLS and CDR2 YYNGEE. With V trimmed by 4 bases and J by 6 bases, 6 bases remained unmatched. Here the CDR3 reads CASSPGTGAEQYF. CDR3 bases: TGTGCCAGCAGCCCCGGGACAGGAGCCGAGCAGTACTTC.

This clone was found a few times. CDR3: CASSPDRLDTGELFF. The DNA of the CDR3 is TGCGCCAGCAGTCCGGACAGGTTGGACACCGGGGAGCTGTTTTTT. V usage is TRBV5-1 and J usage is TRBJ2-2, with 7 bases identical to TRBD1. From germline, CDR1 is SGHRS and CDR2 YFSETQ. V shed 5 bases and J 3 bases; nucleotides not matched to a gene: 7. This CDR3 region has 15 residues. Based on the CDR3 plus reference TRBV5-1 and TRBJ2-2, the full variable domain is KAGVTQTPRYLIKTRGQQVTLSCSPISGHRSVSWYQQTPGQGLQFLFEYFSETQRNKGNFPGRFSGRQFSNSRSEMNVSTLELGDSALYLCASSPDRLDTGELFFGEGSRLTVL.

This clone was found a few times. This chain joins TRBV30 and TRBJ1-2; D possibly corresponds to TRBD1 (6 bases). The CDR3 runs to 13 residues. CDR1 is GTSNPN, CDR2 SVGIG, per germline (reference sequence). Trimming took off 7 bases at V and 5 bases at J, with 17 bases between the two ends. The CDR3, as DNA: TGTGCCTCTCCGGGGGGCCTCTTTTATGGCTACACCTTC. Its protein product is CASPGGLFYGYTF.

The chain joins TRBV7-2 to TRBJ2-2; TRBD1 aligns across 10 bases. CDR1 SGHTA and CDR2 FQGNSA come from the germline V gene. The CDR3 is 16 residues long. Trimming took 1 base from V and 4 from J; bases not matched to a gene: 3. The CDR3 DNA follows: TGTGCCAGCAGCTTAGGACAGGGGGCTATCACCGGGGAGCTGTTTTTT. Translating it yields CASSLGQGAITGELFF. Based on the CDR3 plus reference TRBV7-2 and TRBJ2-2, the full variable domain is GAGVSQSPSNKVTEKGKDVELRCDPISGHTALYWYRQSLGQGLEFLIYFQGNSAPDKSGLPSDRFSAERTGGSVSTLTIQRTQQEDSAVYLCASSLGQGAITGELFFGEGSRLTVL.

This clone was seen only a few times. In DNA form, the CDR3 reads TGTGCCTGGAGTGTAGAGGGAGATCAGCCCCAGCATTTT. Translated, it gives CAWSVEGDQPQHF. The chain links TRBV30 to TRBJ1-5; no reliable D call. The CDR3 loop spans 13 amino acids. Germline CDR1 reads GTSNPN; CDR2 reads SVGIG (reference sequence). Trimming pared 0 bases from V and 5 bases from J, leaving 8 bases between.

This clone was picked up a small number of times. The chain carries TRBV5-6 and TRBJ2-4; D may be TRBD1 (5 bases). Per the germline V gene, CDR1 is SGHDT and CDR2 is YYEEEE. V was trimmed by 4 bases and J by 6 bases, leaving 20 bases between them. There are 16 residues in the CDR3. In nucleotides, the CDR3 is TGTGCCAGCAGCACTGGGGATAGGGGTTCGCGAAACATTCAGTACTTC. Amino acids: CASSTGDRGSRNIQYF.

This chain links TRBV30 with TRBJ2-7; 7 nucleotides align to TRBD1. Germline values: CDR1 GTSNPN, CDR2 SVGIG (reference sequence). The junction had 12 bases not matched to a gene; V was cut back by 1 base and J by 0 bases. CDR3 size: 17 residues. DNA for the CDR3: TGTGCCTGGAGTGGGGGGACAGTGACCTCGAGCTCCTACGAGCAGTACTTC. Amino acid sequence: CAWSGGTVTSSSYEQYF.

This clone was found a few times. The genes are TRBV15 and TRBJ2-1; 11 bases align to TRBD2. V trimming: 0 bases; J trimming: 9 bases; junction bases outside the gene matches: 7. The CDR3 sequence is 16 residues long. Germline-derived CDR1 and CDR2 are LNHNV and YYDKDF (reference sequence). CDR3 in DNA: TGTGCCACCAGCAGAGATACTAGCGGGGGAAGAGGTGAGCAGTTCTTC. Translation: CATSRDTSGGRGEQFF.

V is TRBV28 and J is TRBJ1-4, with a weak D call TRBD1 (6 bases). V lost 7 bases, J lost 0 bases, and 6 bases lay in between. The germline V gene encodes CDR1 MDHEN and CDR2 SYDVKM. The CDR3 totals 13 residues. The CDR3 protein is CASNRATNEKLFF. The CDR3 DNA reads as TGTGCCAGCAACAGGGCAACTAATGAAAAACTGTTTTTT.

About this clone itself: A junction end diverges from the germline sequence, so it may reflect a read error. The chain joins TRBV10-3 to TRBJ2-5; D is undetermined. CDR3 length: 14 amino acids. CDR1 is ENHRY, CDR2 SYGVKD, per germline. The chain's CDR3 is CASSYSSTQETQYF. The CDR3, as DNA: TGTGCCAGCAGTTACTCGAGTACACAAGAGACCCAGTACTTC.

This clone was seen a few times. This chain joins TRBV28 and TRBJ2-1; 8 positions match TRBD2. The germline CDR1 and CDR2 sequences are MDHEN and SYDVKM. Trimming removed 5 bases from V and 2 bases from J; junction bases left unmatched: 2. The CDR3 is 14 amino acids. Here the CDR3 reads CASSTSGAYNEQFF. CDR3 DNA: TGTGCCAGCAGTACTAGCGGAGCCTACAATGAGCAGTTCTTC.

V is TRBV6-5 and J is TRBJ2-3; D call uncertain. Trimming removed 5 bases at V and 10 bases at J, with 13 bases between. The CDR3 contains 12 residues. Per germline, CDR1 MNHEY and CDR2 SVGAGI. The CDR3 region is CASSPASRAQYF. The DNA of the CDR3 is TGTGCCAGCAGTCCAGCTAGTAGGGCGCAGTATTTT.

The sample holds a few counts of this clone. The CDR3, as DNA: TGTGCCACCAGCAGTACAGGGAGAGCCTACAATGAGCAGTTCTTC. It is translated as CATSSTGRAYNEQFF. The chain couples TRBV15 to TRBJ2-1, with a tentative D call TRBD1 (6 bases). Germline CDR1 reads LNHNV; CDR2 reads YYDKDF (reference sequence). V lost 3 bases to trimming and J lost 2 bases, with 11 bases between them. This CDR3 comprises 15 residues. Full variable domain (missing parts from reference TRBV15 and TRBJ2-1): DAMVIQNPRYQVTQFGKPVTLSCSQTLNHNVMYWYQQKSSQAPKLLFHYYDKDFNNEADTPDNFQSRRPNTSFCFLDIRSPGLGDTAMYLCATSSTGRAYNEQFFGPGTRLTVL.

This rearrangement joins TRBV7-2 to TRBJ2-1; D is undetermined. V was clipped by 3 bases and J by 8 bases, with 5 bases between them. CDR1 and CDR2 from the germline V gene are SGHTA and FQGNSA. CDR3 size: 11 residues. Here the CDR3 DNA reads TGTGCCAGCAGCTTTACCGATGAGCAGTTCTTC. Protein product: CASSFTDEQFF.

The sample holds a few counts of this clone. J is TRBJ1-4 and V is TRBV5-6, with unresolved D. Germline-derived CDR1 and CDR2 are SGHDT and YYEEEE. Trimming removed 5 bases at V and 10 bases at J, with 18 bases between. This CDR3 region has 14 residues. CDR3 in DNA: TGTGCCAGCAGTTTGCGGGAAAAAAAGGGAAAACTGTTTTTT. The encoded protein is CASSLREKKGKLFF.

This clone turned up a few times. The rearrangement uses TRBV4-1 and TRBJ1-5; no firm D call. This CDR3 region has 16 residues. V gave up 4 bases and J gave up 0 bases, with 13 bases separating them. CDR1 is MGHRA, CDR2 YSYEKL, per germline. CDR3 region: CASSPSGLVSNQPQHF. As DNA, the CDR3 is TGCGCCAGCAGCCCCTCCGGACTTGTTAGCAATCAGCCCCAGCATTTT.

V gene TRBV9 combines with J gene TRBJ2-7, with unresolved D. Per germline, CDR1 SGDLS and CDR2 YYNGEE. V was pared by 7 bases and J by 3 bases, with 8 bases between. CDR3 length equals 11 residues. CDR3 coding DNA: TGTGCCAGCGGAGATTTCTACGAGCAGTACTTC. Translating gives CASGDFYEQYF.

This rearrangement joins TRBV11-1 to TRBJ2-3; 14 bases are shared with TRBD2. V lost 4 bases, J lost 6 bases, and 6 bases stayed unmatched. The CDR3 covers 16 residues. Germline CDR1 is SGHAT and CDR2 is FQDESV (reference sequence). CDR3 nucleotides: TGTGCCAGCAGCTATCCGACTAGCGGGGGGGAGGATACGCAGTATTTT. The encoded protein is CASSYPTSGGEDTQYF. The whole variable domain, filled in from reference TRBV11-1 and TRBJ2-3, reads EAEVAQSPRYKITEKSQAVAFWCDPISGHATLYWYRQILGQGPELLVQFQDESVVDDSQLPKDRFSAERLKGVDSTLKIQPAELGDSAMYLCASSYPTSGGEDTQYFGPGTRLTVL.

The chain employs TRBV14 and TRBJ2-7, with 9 positions matching TRBD1. Germline V lookup: CDR1 SGHDN, CDR2 FVKESK. V lost 5 bases to trimming and J lost 5 bases; unmatched junction nucleotides: 4. The CDR3 contains 13 residues. The CDR3 nucleotides read TGTGCCAGCAGCTCCGGGACAGGGAACGAGCAGTACTTC. Encoded protein: CASSSGTGNEQYF.